The TCR beta chain described here comes from a study of blood T cells in healthy people across ages. Findings and caveats of the study: More naive CD4+ cells and higher diversity marked long-lived donors relative to aged donors. Leaving the PBMCs unsorted stopped any conclusive comparison of naive versus antigen-experienced cells.

A note on this clonotype: Its target is not known. Germline and junction disagree at one end, which may indicate a read error.

The individuals who served as donors were healthy Caucasians living in Russia, aged about 6 to 90. Every donor provided roughly 10 milliliters of peripheral blood. CDR1 SGHDT and CDR2 YYEEEE come from the germline V gene. CDR3 size: 13 residues. A second about 6 to 12 cycle PCR used barcoded and J-beta primers. TCRdb reprocessed the 5' RACE reads with MiXCR, giving one entry per CDR3 protein. The sample has about 940,000 distinct CDR3 sequences; about 48% are singletons. Sequencing was done on a sample of blood. The TCR originated in a man aged 25-40 years in good health. The rearrangement links TRBV5-6 to TRBJ1-1; maybe TRBD1 (5 bases). The CDR3 sequence: CARSFGGPTEAFF. The CDR3 DNA follows: TGTGCCCGCAGCTTCGGGGGACCCACTGAAGCTTTCTTT.